The 20 T cell receptor beta chains below all came from one sample that was sequenced in a study of early T cells in non-severe SARS-CoV-2 infection. One entry per CDR3 protein results from TCRdb running MiXCR on the 5' RACE reads. The top ten clones hold about 6.5% of a sample with about 29,000 distinct CDR3 sequences, more than 4% of them seen once. The sequencing input was whole blood. These receptors were collected from an adult who was a healthcare worker with PCR-confirmed SARS-CoV-2 infection or an uninfected control (not recorded which).

This clonotype was found a few times. This chain joins TRBV2 and TRBJ2-7, with a tentative D call TRBD1 (5 bases). Germline V CDR1 and CDR2: SNHLY, FYNNEI. V was pared by 5 bases and J by 6 bases, with 17 bases between. The CDR3 loop spans 14 amino acids. CDR3 in amino acids: CASSRQSASTEQYF. The CDR3 DNA reads as TGTGCCAGCAGTCGACAGTCGGCGAGTACCGAGCAGTACTTC.

In its sample, this clonotype was seen many times. The chain links TRBV5-1 to TRBJ1-6; 8 bases map to TRBD1. Germline V gene lookup returns CDR1 SGHRS and CDR2 YFSETQ. After removal of 4 bases from V and 10 bases from J, the junction contained 7 bases not matched to a gene. The CDR3 is 14 amino acids. The CDR3 is CASSLDRGVSPLHF. DNA for the CDR3: TGCGCCAGCAGCCTCGACAGGGGTGTCTCACCCCTCCACTTT.

This clonotype was counted many times. The CDR3 coding sequence is TGTGCCAGCAGCTTTTCGACGGATTTGAACACTGAAGCTTTCTTT. Translated, it gives CASSFSTDLNTEAFF. This chain uses TRBV21-1 with TRBJ1-1. TRBV21-1 is tagged as a pseudogene. The CDR3 spans 15 residues.

This clonotype has at least ten counts. The chain joins TRBV21-1 to TRBJ1-5; the table's D call, TRBD1, was not checked against the DNA. TRBV21-1 is noted as a pseudogene. The CDR3 totals 14 residues. CDR3 amino acids: CASSSSNRVKPQHF. The CDR3 DNA follows: TGTGCCAGCAGCAGTAGCAACAGGGTAAAGCCCCAGCATTTT.

This clonotype has a count of ten or more. The chain links TRBV14 to TRBJ2-1; no clear D. The V gene lost 0 bases and the J gene lost 2 bases, with 8 bases spanning the gap. CDR1 SGHDN and CDR2 FVKESK come from the germline V gene. This CDR3 contains 15 residues. The chain's CDR3 is CASSQDFGTYNEQFF. In nucleotides, the CDR3 is TGTGCCAGCAGCCAAGATTTCGGTACCTACAATGAGCAGTTCTTC.

This clonotype was picked up many times. This chain connects TRBV11-2 to TRBJ2-7, with D unresolved. From germline, CDR1 is SGHAT and CDR2 FQNNGV. This CDR3 spans 13 amino acids. V was trimmed by 0 bases and J by 4 bases, leaving 7 bases between them. The CDR3 DNA reads TGTGCCAGCAGCTTAGATATCGGTTACGAGCAGTACTTC. It is translated as CASSLDIGYEQYF.

This chain connects TRBV7-3 to TRBJ1-6, with 7 bases fitting TRBD1. Germline V gives CDR1 SGHTA, CDR2 FQGTGA. With 4 bases clipped from V and 7 bases from J, the junction kept 7 bases outside the gene matches. The CDR3 runs 15 residues. CDR3 loop: CASSSTGRSNSPLHF. The CDR3 nucleotides are TGTGCCAGCAGCTCGACAGGGCGCTCAAATTCACCCCTCCACTTT. The complete variable domain, with remaining parts taken from reference TRBV7-3 and TRBJ1-6, reads GAGVSQTPSNKVTEKGKYVELRCDPISGHTALYWYRQSLGQGPEFLIYFQGTGAADDSGLPNDRFFAVRPEGSVSTLKIQRTERGDSAVYLCASSSTGRSNSPLHFGNGTRLTVT.

This clonotype was detected ten times or more. The chain combines TRBV27 with TRBJ2-5; a possible D gene is TRBD2 (7 bases). Germline CDR1 reads MNHEY; CDR2 reads SMNVEV (reference sequence). The CDR3 is 14 amino acids. Trimming shortened V by 3 bases and J by 3 bases, and 11 bases separated the two germline ends. DNA for the CDR3: TGTGCCAGCAGTTTTCGGGGGGCGGAAGAGACCCAGTACTTC. Its protein product is CASSFRGAEETQYF.

This clonotype has just a few counts. The chain joins TRBV7-6 to TRBJ1-6; 7 bases align to TRBD1. The CDR3 has 15 residues. V trimming: 5 bases; J trimming: 3 bases; junction bases outside the gene matches: 4. Germline V gene data show CDR1 as SGHVS and CDR2 as FNYEAQ. The CDR3 sequence: CASSPSGGYNSPLHF. DNA of the CDR3: TGTGCCAGCAGCCCATCAGGGGGCTATAATTCACCCCTCCACTTT.

This clonotype was seen many times. J is TRBJ2-1 and V is TRBV12-3 or TRBV12-4; weak D call: TRBD1 (5 bases). Trimming took 7 bases from V and 9 from J, leaving 19 bases between them. There are 14 residues in the CDR3. The DNA of the CDR3 is TGTGCCAGCACTCGTCGGCAGGGCCGGAGTGAGCAGTTCTTC. It yields the protein CASTRRQGRSEQFF.

This clonotype was counted at least ten times. This chain uses TRBV14 with TRBJ2-7; D is ambiguous. Trimming removed 2 bases from V and 7 bases from J, with 9 bases in between. Germline V gene sequence: CDR1 SGHDN, CDR2 FVKESK. This CDR3 region has 12 residues. The CDR3 is CASSQRYGEQYF. CDR3 sequence (DNA): TGTGCCAGCAGCCAACGGTACGGAGAGCAGTACTTC.

This clonotype has ten or more counts. This chain uses TRBV20-1 with TRBJ2-7; D is unclear. Germline V CDR1 and CDR2: DFQATT, SNEGSKA (reference sequence). The CDR3 length is 14 residues. Trimming left V 4 bases short and J 0 bases short, with 13 bases between. This CDR3 reads CSAIDTKSSYEQYF. In DNA, the CDR3 is TGCAGTGCTATCGACACGAAGAGCTCCTACGAGCAGTACTTC.

This clonotype was detected many times. The gene calls are TRBV19 and TRBJ2-2, with D possibly being TRBD2 (6 bases). Germline V gene sequence: CDR1 LNHDA, CDR2 SQIVND (reference sequence). V lost 6 bases and J 1 base, leaving 18 bases between the germline ends. The CDR3 runs to 17 residues. The CDR3 DNA reads as TGTGCCAGTAGCGGAAACCCGGGACTGCGGAACACCGGGGAGCTGTTTTTT. It yields the protein CASSGNPGLRNTGELFF.

In its sample, this clonotype was seen many times. The chain couples TRBV6-2 or TRBV6-3 to TRBJ2-3; 9 positions match TRBD1. Germline CDR1 MNHEY, CDR2 SVGEGT. V was pared by 5 bases and J by 1 base, with 16 bases of the junction left unmatched. The CDR3 runs 19 residues. CDR3 residues: CASSIPGQGSQFGTDTQYF. The CDR3 DNA follows: TGTGCCAGCAGTATACCGGGACAGGGATCTCAGTTCGGCACAGATACGCAGTATTTT.

This sequence joins TRBV27 and TRBJ2-3, with TRBD2 as a possible D gene (6 bases). Trimming shortened V by 5 bases and J by 0 bases, and 12 bases separated the two germline ends. The CDR3 totals 15 residues. Germline V gene sequence: CDR1 MNHEY, CDR2 SMNVEV (reference sequence). The CDR3 sequence is CASSPRRGSTDTQYF. The CDR3 DNA follows: TGTGCCAGCAGTCCCCGGCGGGGCAGCACAGATACGCAGTATTTT.

This clonotype was counted at least ten times. The chain has TRBV20-1 and TRBJ2-1, with D uncertain. The CDR3 contains 16 residues. Germline V gene lookup returns CDR1 DFQATT and CDR2 SNEGSKA (reference sequence). V gave up 0 bases and J gave up 0 bases, with 12 bases separating them. The CDR3 here is CSARDLGTFSYNEQFF. CDR3 coding DNA: TGCAGTGCTAGAGATCTTGGCACCTTCTCCTACAATGAGCAGTTCTTC.

This clonotype has ten or more counts. The chain links TRBV19 to TRBJ1-5; TRBD1 matches at 7 bases. This CDR3 is built from 14 residues. The junction had 5 bases not matched to a gene; V was cut back by 9 bases and J by 0 bases. The V gene's germline CDR1 is LNHDA and CDR2 SQIVND (reference sequence). The CDR3 loop reads CASKQGLSNQPQHF. For the CDR3, the DNA is TGTGCCAGCAAACAGGGGCTTAGCAATCAGCCCCAGCATTTT. The full variable domain, in which reference TRBV19 and TRBJ1-5 provide the parts outside the CDR3, is DGGITQSPKYLFRKEGQNVTLSCEQNLNHDAMYWYRQDPGQGLRLIYYSQIVNDFQKGDIAEGYSVSREKKESFPLTVTSAQKNPTAFYLCASKQGLSNQPQHFGDGTRLSIL.

The table lists this clonotype with many counts. The CDR3 sequence is CASSPSGKETQYF. CDR3 DNA: TGTGCCAGCTCACCATCCGGGAAAGAGACCCAGTACTTC. The rearrangement uses TRBV18 and TRBJ2-5, with D possibly being TRBD2 (5 bases). The V end lost 2 bases, the J end lost 3 bases, and 7 bases lay between the germline ends. This CDR3 spans 13 amino acids. Germline CDR1 is KGHSH and CDR2 is LQKENI. Full variable domain (rest looked up from reference TRBV18 and TRBJ2-5): NAGVMQNPRHLVRRRGQEARLRCSPMKGHSHVYWYRQLPEEGLKFMVYLQKENIIDESGMPKERFSAEFPKEGPSILRIQQVVRGDSAAYFCASSPSGKETQYFGPGTRLLVL.

This clonotype has ten or more counts. The CDR3 loop reads CASKEWAITEIAKNIQYF. CDR3 in DNA: TGTGCCAGCAAAGAATGGGCGATAACAGAAATAGCCAAAAACATTCAGTACTTC. The genes are TRBV6-1 and TRBJ2-4; D is uncertain. V was shortened by 7 bases and J by 0 bases, with 22 bases between the two germline ends. The CDR3 consists of 18 residues. Germline V lookup: CDR1 MNHNS, CDR2 SASEGT.

This clonotype appeared many times. V gene TRBV12-3 or TRBV12-4 combines with J gene TRBJ2-1; a weak D match, TRBD1 (5 bases). Trimming left V 5 bases short and J 9 bases short, with 8 bases between. The CDR3 runs to 11 residues. CDR3 amino acids: CASSARGEQFF. CDR3 DNA sequence: TGTGCCAGCAGTGCAAGGGGTGAGCAGTTCTTC.